Below, 20 T cell receptor beta chains from the same sample are listed, as sequenced in a study of vaccination and CD4 T cells after COVID-19. The treatment is: roughly ten-day PBMC culture with coronavirus spike peptide pools or control peptides (ViraFEST assay). Cultured CD4+ T cell DNA was sequenced using the Oncomine TCR Beta short-read assay. TCRdb re-called the PCR reads with MiXCR, one entry per CDR3 protein. The sample carries over 25,000 distinct CDR3 sequences, 55% to 80% recorded once. For these TCRs, the target antigens are not known. The sample here was CD4+ T cells from blood, cultured in vitro, taken after SARS-CoV-2 vaccination. Source of these receptors: a human donor who received a COVID-19 vaccine.

The rearrangement joins TRBV6-2 or TRBV6-3 to TRBJ1-4; tentatively, D is TRBD1 (5 bases). The CDR3 spans 13 residues. CDR1 is MNHEY, CDR2 SVGEGT, per germline. Trimming removed 7 bases at V and 5 bases at J, with 11 bases between. CDR3 amino acids: CASTGTENEKLFF. DNA of the CDR3: TGTGCCAGCACCGGGACCGAGAATGAAAAACTGTTTTTT.

This clonotype was found a few times. The chain has TRBV6-5 and TRBJ2-2; D remains unclear. The germline V gene encodes CDR1 MNHEY and CDR2 SVGAGI. The V and J ends lost 2 bases and 0 bases respectively, with 10 bases between them. The length of the CDR3 is 16 residues. The CDR3 region is CASSYEAAANTGELFF. Written as DNA, the CDR3 is TGTGCCAGCAGTTACGAAGCCGCCGCGAACACCGGGGAGCTGTTTTTT.

The sample holds a few counts of this clonotype. The J gene is TRBJ2-3, the V gene TRBV6-1; TRBD2 agrees at 8 bases. CDR1 is MNHNS and CDR2 is SASEGT in the germline V gene. J was trimmed by 9 bases and V by 9 bases; bases with no gene match: 14. The CDR3 is 14 residues long. The chain's CDR3 is CASSSRGGRNTQYF. DNA for the CDR3: TGTGCCAGTTCCTCCCGGGGGGGCCGGAACACGCAGTATTTT.

The J gene is TRBJ2-5, the V gene TRBV11-2, with 8 positions matching TRBD2. CDR1 is SGHAT and CDR2 is FQNNGV in the germline V gene. J gave up 4 bases and V 5 bases, and 9 bases lay outside the gene matches. CDR3 length: 15 amino acids. CDR3 DNA sequence: TGTGCCAGCAGCCCCGGGGGGGCCTCCGTAGAGACCCAGTACTTC. Encoded protein: CASSPGGASVETQYF.

V gene TRBV20-1 combines with J gene TRBJ2-6; 9 nucleotides align to TRBD1. CDR1 is DFQATT, CDR2 SNEGSKA, per germline (reference sequence). This CDR3 is 19 amino acids long. The J segment lost 0 bases and the V segment lost 0 bases, leaving 9 bases of the junction unmatched. CDR3 sequence: CSARDPSGTGLSGANVLTF. CDR3 nucleotides: TGCAGTGCTAGAGATCCTTCCGGGACAGGGCTCTCTGGGGCCAACGTCCTGACTTTC.

There are a few counts of this clonotype. V usage is TRBV20-1 and J usage is TRBJ1-6, with 8 bases matching TRBD1. The CDR3 totals 15 residues. The V and J ends lost 6 bases and 8 bases, in that order; junction bases with no gene match: 12. From germline, CDR1 is DFQATT and CDR2 SNEGSKA (reference sequence). The CDR3 sequence: CSARGTQGAHSPLHF. As DNA, the CDR3 is TGCAGTGCCCGAGGGACTCAGGGGGCCCATTCACCCCTCCACTTT.

This chain joins TRBV21-1 and TRBJ1-3; TRBD1 is the table's D call and was not checked against the DNA. TRBV21-1 is noted as a pseudogene. The CDR3 covers 17 residues. The CDR3 nucleotides read TGTGCCAGTGGTGGAAGACAGGCTAAGGGGGCTGGAAACACCATATATTTT. Translating gives CASGGRQAKGAGNTIYF.

This clonotype was detected once. The V call is TRBV6-1, the J call TRBJ2-7; 9 bases are a match to TRBD1. The CDR3 is 16 amino acids. Germline trimming cut 6 bases from V and 4 bases from J; bases unmatched to any gene: 13. Germline loops: CDR1 MNHNS, CDR2 SASEGT. CDR3 bases: TGTGCCAGCAGCCTCTCTGGAGGGACAGGGCTATACGAGCAGTACTTC. Its protein is CASSLSGGTGLYEQYF.

The V gene is TRBV6-1, the J gene TRBJ1-1; no clear D gene. CDR1 is MNHNS and CDR2 is SASEGT in the germline V gene. V shed 6 bases and J shed 4 bases, with 12 bases lying between them. The CDR3 has 13 amino acids. The CDR3 spells CASRPLRATEAFF. Written as DNA, the CDR3 is TGTGCCAGCAGACCACTTAGAGCCACTGAAGCTTTCTTT.

This clonotype was detected only a few times. The V call is TRBV10-1, the J call TRBJ2-3; 9 positions agree with TRBD2. The V gene's germline CDR1 is WNHNN and CDR2 SYGVQD (reference sequence). This CDR3 spans 16 amino acids. Germline trimming cut 5 bases from V and 6 bases from J; bases unmatched to any gene: 12. In nucleotides, the CDR3 is TGCGCCAGCAGTTACACTCCGGGACTAGCACCGGATACGCAGTATTTT. Protein product: CASSYTPGLAPDTQYF.

Details on this clonotype: Compared with germline, one end of the junction differs, possibly owing to a read error. The rearrangement links TRBV2 to TRBJ2-3; tentatively, D is TRBD1 (6 bases). There are 15 residues in the CDR3. The V gene's germline CDR1 is SNHLY and CDR2 FYNNEI. The CDR3 reads CASREGVLFTDTQYF. DNA for the CDR3: TGTGCCAGCCGTGAGGGGGTCCTCTTCACAGATACGCAGTATTTT.

This clonotype has just a few counts. This chain connects TRBV2 to TRBJ2-7, with unresolved D. V was cut by 2 bases and J by 1 base, with 12 bases left in between. Per the germline V gene, CDR1 is SNHLY and CDR2 is FYNNEI. There are 15 residues in the CDR3. This chain's CDR3 is CASSEYKVASYEQYF. CDR3 coding DNA: TGTGCCAGCAGTGAATACAAGGTTGCGTCCTACGAGCAGTACTTC.

The V gene is TRBV24-1, the J gene TRBJ2-5; D call uncertain. V was clipped by 0 bases and J by 3 bases, with 7 bases between them. Germline CDR1 KGHDR, CDR2 SFDVKD. This CDR3 has 14 amino acids. The CDR3 DNA sequence: TGTGCCACCAGTGATTTGTATGGCAAAGAGACCCAGTACTTC. Translation: CATSDLYGKETQYF.

In its sample, this clonotype was seen a few times. The chain links TRBV5-4 to TRBJ2-3; 8 bases are a match to TRBD2. This CDR3 is 16 amino acids long. J lost 8 bases, V lost 4 bases, and 15 bases had no gene match. CDR1 is SGHNT, CDR2 YYREEE, per germline (reference sequence). The CDR3 is CASSPGGTREIGTQYF. DNA of the CDR3: TGTGCCAGCAGCCCGGGGGGGACCCGGGAGATAGGTACGCAGTATTTT.

Only a few counts were recorded for this clonotype. The chain uses TRBV19 and TRBJ1-5; TRBD1 agrees at 10 bases. Trimming removed 5 bases from V and 6 bases from J; junction bases left unmatched: 10. Germline values: CDR1 LNHDA, CDR2 SQIVND (reference sequence). The CDR3 is made up of 16 amino acids. The CDR3 DNA reads as TGTGCCAGTAGTCGTACCGGGACAGGGGCTACTCAGCCCCAGCATTTT. The encoded protein is CASSRTGTGATQPQHF.

The V and J genes are TRBV11-3 and TRBJ2-3, with 13 bases matching TRBD2. CDR1 is SGHNT, CDR2 YENEEA, per germline. Unmatched junction bases numbered 4, after V lost 4 bases and J lost 3 bases. This CDR3 region has 16 residues. The DNA of the CDR3 is TGTGCCAGCAGCTCTGTGACTAGCGGGGGGACAGATACGCAGTATTTT. This encodes CASSSVTSGGTDTQYF.

CDR3 sequence reads: CASSLDAAGGPDTQYF. The CDR3 DNA is TGCGCCAGCAGCTTGGATGCAGCGGGGGGGCCAGATACGCAGTATTTT. The V call is TRBV5-1, the J call TRBJ2-3; TRBD2 aligns across 10 bases. The CDR3 is 16 residues long. With 0 bases clipped from V and 4 bases from J, the junction kept 5 bases outside the gene matches. CDR1 SGHRS and CDR2 YFSETQ come from the germline V gene. The complete variable domain, with remaining parts taken from reference TRBV5-1 and TRBJ2-3, reads KAGVTQTPRYLIKTRGQQVTLSCSPISGHRSVSWYQQTPGQGLQFLFEYFSETQRNKGNFPGRFSGRQFSNSRSEMNVSTLELGDSALYLCASSLDAAGGPDTQYFGPGTRLTVL.

The chain recombines TRBV6-2 or TRBV6-3 with TRBJ1-5; maybe TRBD1 (6 bases). V lost 6 bases to trimming and J lost 0 bases, with 27 bases between them. CDR3 size: 20 residues. CDR1 and CDR2 from the germline V gene are MNHEY and SVGEGT. The CDR3 spells CASRSRGREGGSYSNQPQHF. CDR3 bases: TGTGCCAGCAGGTCCCGGGGCCGGGAAGGGGGTTCGTATAGCAATCAGCCCCAGCATTTT.

This chain links TRBV6-2 or TRBV6-3 with TRBJ2-1; TRBD1 or TRBD2 may be the D gene (6 bases each). Germline V gene sequence: CDR1 MNHEY, CDR2 SVGEGT. CDR3 length equals 16 residues. V lost 6 bases, J lost 1 base, and 16 bases lay in between. The CDR3 region has the DNA TGTGCCAGCAGAAGGGTTGGGGGGCTTTCCTACAATGAGCAGTTCTTC. As protein: CASRRVGGLSYNEQFF.

This clonotype was recorded a few times. The V gene is TRBV19, the J gene TRBJ2-7; D may be TRBD2 (6 bases). CDR1 is LNHDA, CDR2 SQIVND, per germline (reference sequence). Trimming shortened V by 5 bases and J by 6 bases, and 23 bases separated the two germline ends. CDR3 size: 16 residues. CDR3 nucleotide sequence: TGTGCCAGTAGTGGAGGGCAGGGCCCTTCGAGACTCGAGCAGTACTTC. Translating gives CASSGGQGPSRLEQYF.